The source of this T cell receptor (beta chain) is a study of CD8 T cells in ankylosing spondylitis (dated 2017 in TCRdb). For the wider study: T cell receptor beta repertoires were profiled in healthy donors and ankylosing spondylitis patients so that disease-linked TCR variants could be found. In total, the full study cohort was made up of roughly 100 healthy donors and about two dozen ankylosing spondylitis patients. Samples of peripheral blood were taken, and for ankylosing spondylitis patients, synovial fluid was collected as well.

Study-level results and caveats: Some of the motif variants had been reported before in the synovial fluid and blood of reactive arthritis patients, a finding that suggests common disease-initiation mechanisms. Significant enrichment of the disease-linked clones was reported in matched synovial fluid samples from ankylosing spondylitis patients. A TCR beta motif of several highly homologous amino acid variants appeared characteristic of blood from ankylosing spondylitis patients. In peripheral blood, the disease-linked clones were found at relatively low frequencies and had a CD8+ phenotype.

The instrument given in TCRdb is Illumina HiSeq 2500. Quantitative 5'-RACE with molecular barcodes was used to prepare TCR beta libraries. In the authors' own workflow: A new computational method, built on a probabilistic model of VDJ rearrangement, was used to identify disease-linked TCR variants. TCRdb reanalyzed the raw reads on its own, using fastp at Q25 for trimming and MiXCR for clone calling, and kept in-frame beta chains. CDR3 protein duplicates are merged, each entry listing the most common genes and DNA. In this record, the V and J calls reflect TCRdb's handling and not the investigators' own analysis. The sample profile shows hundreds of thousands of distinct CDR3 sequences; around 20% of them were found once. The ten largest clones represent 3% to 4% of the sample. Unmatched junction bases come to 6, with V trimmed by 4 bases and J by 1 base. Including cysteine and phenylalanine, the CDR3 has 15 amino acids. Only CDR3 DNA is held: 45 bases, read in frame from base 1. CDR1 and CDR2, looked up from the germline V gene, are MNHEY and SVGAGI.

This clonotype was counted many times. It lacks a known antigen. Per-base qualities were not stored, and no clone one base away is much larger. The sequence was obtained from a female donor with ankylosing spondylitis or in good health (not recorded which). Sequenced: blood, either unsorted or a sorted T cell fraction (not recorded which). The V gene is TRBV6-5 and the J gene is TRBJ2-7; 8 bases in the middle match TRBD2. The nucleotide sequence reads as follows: TGTGCCAGCAGTTCCGGGGCGGGAGGTTCCTACGAGCAGTACTTC. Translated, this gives CASSSGAGGSYEQYF.